A single TCR beta chain is shown here with its context. The data stem from a study of T cell changes during pregnancy in multiple sclerosis. The method was immunoSEQ multiplex PCR; TCRdb's version includes in-frame clones alone and lacks a portion of them. The sample has some 30,000 clones, under 95% seen once. The V gene's germline CDR1 is MGHDK and CDR2 SYGVNS. The CDR3 is 14 residues long. Unmatched junction bases numbered 3, after V lost 6 bases and J lost 4 bases. This sequence joins TRBV25-1 and TRBJ2-1; 10 nucleotides line up with TRBD2. The clonotype comes from a female donor in good health, enrolled as a control in a pregnancy study. The sequenced sample was peripheral blood, obtained in the first trimester of pregnancy. The CDR3 region has the DNA TGTGCCAGCAGACGGACTAGCGGTTACAATGAGCAGTTCTTC. This encodes CASRRTSGYNEQFF.